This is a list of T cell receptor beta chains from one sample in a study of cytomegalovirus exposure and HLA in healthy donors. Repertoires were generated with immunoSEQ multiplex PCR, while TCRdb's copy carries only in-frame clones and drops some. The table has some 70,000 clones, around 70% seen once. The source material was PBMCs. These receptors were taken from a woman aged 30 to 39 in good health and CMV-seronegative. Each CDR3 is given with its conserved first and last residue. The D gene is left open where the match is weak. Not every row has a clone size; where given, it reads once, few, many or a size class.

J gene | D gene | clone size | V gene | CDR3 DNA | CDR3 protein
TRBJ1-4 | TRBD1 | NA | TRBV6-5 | TGTGCCAGCCGCCTTTCAGGGACAGGGGATGAAAAACTGTTTTTT | CASRLSGTGDEKLFF
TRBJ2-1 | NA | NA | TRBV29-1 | TGCAGCGTTCTGAAGGAGTTCTCCTACAATGAGCAGTTCTTC | CSVLKEFSYNEQFF
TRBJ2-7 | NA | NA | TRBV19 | TGTGCCAGTAGTGGGGCCTTAAGGCACGAGCAGTACTTC | CASSGALRHEQYF
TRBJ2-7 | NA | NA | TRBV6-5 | TGTGCCAGCAGCCAAGCGACAGGGACTGAGTACTTC | CASSQATGTEYF
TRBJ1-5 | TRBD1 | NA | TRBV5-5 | TGTGCCAGCAGCTCGACCTGGACAGGGGGTCAGCCCCAGCATTTT | CASSSTWTGGQPQHF
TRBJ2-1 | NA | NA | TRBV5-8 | TGTGCCAGCAGCTTTTTAAATGAGCAGTTCTTC | CASSFLNEQFF
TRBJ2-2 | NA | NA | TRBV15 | TGTGCCACCAGCAGAGCTTTCACCGGGGAGCTGTTTTTT | CATSRAFTGELFF
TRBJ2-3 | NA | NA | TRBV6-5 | TGTGCCAGCAGTTACTGGGCAGGGAGCACAGATACGCAGTATTTT | CASSYWAGSTDTQYF
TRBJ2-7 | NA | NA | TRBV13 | TGTGCCAGCAGCAACCGGGCGGGGATGAGCTCCTACGAGCAGTACTTC | CASSNRAGMSSYEQYF
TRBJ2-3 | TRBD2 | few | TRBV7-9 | TGTGCCAGCAGCCCGGGACTAAGCACAGATACGCAGTATTTT | CASSPGLSTDTQYF
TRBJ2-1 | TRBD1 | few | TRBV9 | TGTGCCAGCAGCGTTACCCCCGGGACAGCCAACAATGAGCAGTTCTTC | CASSVTPGTANNEQFF
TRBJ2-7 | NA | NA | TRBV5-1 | TGCGCCAGTAGTGAAGCGGGTCTATCCTACGAGCAGTACTTC | CASSEAGLSYEQYF
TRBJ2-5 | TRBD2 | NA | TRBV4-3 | TGCGCCAGCAGCCACACTAGCGGGGGGATCCCAAAGGCCCAGTACTTC | CASSHTSGGIPKAQYF
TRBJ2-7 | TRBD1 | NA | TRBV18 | TGTGCCAGCTCACCAAGGAGAGACAGGGGCTACGAGCAGTACTTC | CASSPRRDRGYEQYF
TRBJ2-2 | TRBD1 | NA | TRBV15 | TGTGCCACCAGCAGAGATCTAGGACAGGGGGAATCCGGGGAGCTGTTTTTT | CATSRDLGQGESGELFF
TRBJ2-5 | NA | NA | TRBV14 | TGTGCCAGCAGCCCGCCCGGATGGACAGAAAAAGAGACCCAGTACTTC | CASSPPGWTEKETQYF
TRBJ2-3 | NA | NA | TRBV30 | TGTGCCGTGGAAAGTACCGGGGGAGGAGATACGCAGTATTTT | CAVESTGGGDTQYF
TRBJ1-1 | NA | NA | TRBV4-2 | TGTGCCAGCAGCCAAGTACAGAACACTGAAGCTTTCTTT | CASSQVQNTEAFF
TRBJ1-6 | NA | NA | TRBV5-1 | TGCGCCAGCAGCTTGGCCCGGGGGGCGAGTTCACCCCTCCACTTT | CASSLARGASSPLHF
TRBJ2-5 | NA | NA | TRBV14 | TGTGCCAGCAGCCAAGGGATTGGCGGTCTCGAGACCCAGTACTTC | CASSQGIGGLETQYF
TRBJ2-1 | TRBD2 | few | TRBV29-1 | TGCAGCGTCGAAGGGGGCGGGACTAGCGGGGGTCCGAGCTCCTACAATGAGCAGTTCTTC | CSVEGGGTSGGPSSYNEQFF
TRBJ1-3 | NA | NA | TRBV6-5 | TGTGCCAGCAGCTTACAGGTCCACTCTGGAAACACCATATATTTT | CASSLQVHSGNTIYF
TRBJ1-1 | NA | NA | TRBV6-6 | TGTGCCAGCAGTCCCGTCAGGGTGGCTTTCTTT | CASSPVRVAFF
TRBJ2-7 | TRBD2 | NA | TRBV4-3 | TGCGCCAGCAGCCAAGATCCGGGAGGCACCTACGAGCAGTACTTC | CASSQDPGGTYEQYF
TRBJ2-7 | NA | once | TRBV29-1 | TGCAGCGTTGCCGCAGGGCAATACGAGCAGTACTTC | CSVAAGQYEQYF
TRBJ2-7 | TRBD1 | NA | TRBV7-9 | TGTGCCAGCAGCTTGGACAGGGACCACGACGAGCAGTACTTC | CASSLDRDHDEQYF
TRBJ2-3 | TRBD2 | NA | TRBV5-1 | TGCGCCAGCAGCTCGGGTCCGGCGGGGGGGGACACAGATACGCAGTATTTT | CASSSGPAGGDTDTQYF
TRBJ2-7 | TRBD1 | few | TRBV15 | TGTGCCACCAGCAGTAGAGGAGGGACAGGGGTCTACGAGCAGTACTTC | CATSSRGGTGVYEQYF
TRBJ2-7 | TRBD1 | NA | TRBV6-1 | TGTGCCAGCACTTTCGACAGGGGGCGCGTGCAGTACTTC | CASTFDRGRVQYF
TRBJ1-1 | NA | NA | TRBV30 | TGTGCCTGGAGAGACCCAGGACAGCAAGTAGAAGCTTTCTTT | CAWRDPGQQVEAFF
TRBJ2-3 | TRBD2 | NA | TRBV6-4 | TGTGCCAGCAGTGGGGGACTAGAGACAGATACGCAGTATTTT | CASSGGLETDTQYF
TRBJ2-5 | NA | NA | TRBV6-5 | TGTGCCAGCAAGTTCAGACAGGTCCAAGAGACCCAGTACTTC | CASKFRQVQETQYF
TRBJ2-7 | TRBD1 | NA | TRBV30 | TGTGCCTGGACCGGGACAGGGAGATACTCCTACGAGCAGTACTTC | CAWTGTGRYSYEQYF
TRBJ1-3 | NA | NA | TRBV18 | TGTGCCAGCTCACCAAGCCAGGGGATGGACACCATATATTTT | CASSPSQGMDTIYF
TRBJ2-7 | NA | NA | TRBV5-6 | TGTGCCAGCAGCTTGGACCTCGGCGGGGCTAACGAGCAGTACTTC | CASSLDLGGANEQYF
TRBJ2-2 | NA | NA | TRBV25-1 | TGTGCCAGCAGTGGATCAGTCACCGGGGAGCTGTTTTTT | CASSGSVTGELFF
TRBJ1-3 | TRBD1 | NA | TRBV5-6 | TGTGCCAGCAGCTGGACAGGGGCCGGAAACACCATATATTTT | CASSWTGAGNTIYF
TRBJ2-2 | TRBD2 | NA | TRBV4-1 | TGCGCCAGCAGCCCGGGACTAGCGGGGGGACCGAACACCGGGGAGCTGTTTTTT | CASSPGLAGGPNTGELFF